This T cell receptor beta chain was sequenced during a study of blood T cell repertoires in COVID-19. The overall study: The study drew acute and convalescent COVID-19 samples from the United States, Italy and Spain. The analysed material was cDNA or gDNA that came from T cells, B-cell-depleted T cells, or PBMCs.

Per the authors' pipeline: Estimates of nucleated cell counts were drawn from the amplification of reference gene primers. Sequenced by immunoSEQ multiplex PCR; TCRdb stores in-frame clones only, minus some. V and J calls and clone size follow that table, whereas D and trimming were derived from the DNA. The sample yields 130,000 or so clones, approximately 70% seen once. Germline-derived CDR1 and CDR2 are SGHDT and YYEEEE. V was clipped by 3 bases and J by 6 bases; unmatched bases: 14. The CDR3 sequence is 16 residues long. The sequence was collected from a woman in her 70s with acute or convalescent COVID-19. The material sequenced was peripheral blood. The V and J genes are TRBV5-6 and TRBJ1-1, with 7 bases fitting TRBD1. The CDR3 reads CASSSWFKTGLPEAFF. CDR3 nucleotides: TGTGCCAGCAGCTCGTGGTTTAAGACAGGGCTTCCTGAAGCTTTCTTT.